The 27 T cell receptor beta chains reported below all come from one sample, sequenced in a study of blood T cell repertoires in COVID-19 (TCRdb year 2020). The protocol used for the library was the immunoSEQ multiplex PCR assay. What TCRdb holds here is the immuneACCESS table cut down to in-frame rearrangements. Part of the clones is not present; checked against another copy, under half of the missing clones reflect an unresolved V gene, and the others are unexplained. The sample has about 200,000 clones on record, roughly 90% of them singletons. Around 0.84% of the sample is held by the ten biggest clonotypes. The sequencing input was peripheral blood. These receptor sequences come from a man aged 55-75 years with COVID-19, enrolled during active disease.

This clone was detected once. Here the CDR3 DNA reads TGTGCCACCAGTGATTCGACAGGGAGAGGGTTAAACACCGGGGAGCTGTTTTTT. This sequence encodes CATSDSTGRGLNTGELFF. J is TRBJ2-2 and V is TRBV24-1, with TRBD1 identical over 7 bases. The CDR3 contains 18 residues. CDR1 and CDR2 from the germline V gene are KGHDR and SFDVKD. Unmatched junction bases numbered 10, after V lost 2 bases and J lost 2 bases.

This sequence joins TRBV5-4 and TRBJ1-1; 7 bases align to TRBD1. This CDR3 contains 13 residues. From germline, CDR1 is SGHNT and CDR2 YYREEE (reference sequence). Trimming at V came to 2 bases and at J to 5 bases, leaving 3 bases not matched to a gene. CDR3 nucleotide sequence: TGTGCCAGCAGCTTCGACAGGGTAACTGAAGCTTTCTTT. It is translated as CASSFDRVTEAFF.

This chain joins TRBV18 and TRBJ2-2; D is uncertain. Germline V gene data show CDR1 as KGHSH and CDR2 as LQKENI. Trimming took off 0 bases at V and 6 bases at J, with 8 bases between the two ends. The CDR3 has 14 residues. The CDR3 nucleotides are TGTGCCAGCTCACCACCGTCCGTTTCCGGGGAGCTGTTTTTT. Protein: CASSPPSVSGELFF.

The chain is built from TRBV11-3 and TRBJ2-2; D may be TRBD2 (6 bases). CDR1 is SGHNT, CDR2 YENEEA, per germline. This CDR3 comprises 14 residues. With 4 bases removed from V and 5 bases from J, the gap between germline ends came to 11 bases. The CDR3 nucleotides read TGTGCCAGCAGCTGGCAGGGAGGTACCGGGGAGCTGTTTTTT. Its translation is CASSWQGGTGELFF.

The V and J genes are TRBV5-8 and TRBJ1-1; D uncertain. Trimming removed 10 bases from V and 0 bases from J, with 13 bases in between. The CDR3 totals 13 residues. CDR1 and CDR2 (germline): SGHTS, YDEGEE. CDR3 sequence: CAHGRVLNTEAFF. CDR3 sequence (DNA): TGTGCCCACGGGAGAGTATTGAACACTGAAGCTTTCTTT. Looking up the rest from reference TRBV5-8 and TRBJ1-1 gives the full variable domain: EAGVTQSPTHLIKTRGQQATLRCSPISGHTSVYWYQQALGLGLQFLLWYDEGEERNRGNFPPRFSGRQFPNYSSELNVNALELEDSALYLCAHGRVLNTEAFFGQGTRLTVV.

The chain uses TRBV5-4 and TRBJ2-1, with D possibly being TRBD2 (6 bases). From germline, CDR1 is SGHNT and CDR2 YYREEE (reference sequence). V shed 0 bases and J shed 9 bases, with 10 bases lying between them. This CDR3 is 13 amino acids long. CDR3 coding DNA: TGTGCCAGCAGCTTGGATGGAGGGGCTGAGCAGTTCTTC. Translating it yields CASSLDGGAEQFF. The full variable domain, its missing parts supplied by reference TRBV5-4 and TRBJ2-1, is ETGVTQSPTHLIKTRGQQVTLRCSSQSGHNTVSWYQQALGQGPQFIFQYYREEENGRGNFPPRFSGLQFPNYSSELNVNALELDDSALYLCASSLDGGAEQFFGPGTRLTVL.

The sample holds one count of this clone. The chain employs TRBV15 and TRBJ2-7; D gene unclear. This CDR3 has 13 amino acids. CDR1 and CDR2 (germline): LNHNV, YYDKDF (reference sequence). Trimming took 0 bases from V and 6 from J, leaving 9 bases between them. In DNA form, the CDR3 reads TGTGCCACCAGCAGAGAAAAGCGAGGCGAGCAGTACTTC. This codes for CATSREKRGEQYF.

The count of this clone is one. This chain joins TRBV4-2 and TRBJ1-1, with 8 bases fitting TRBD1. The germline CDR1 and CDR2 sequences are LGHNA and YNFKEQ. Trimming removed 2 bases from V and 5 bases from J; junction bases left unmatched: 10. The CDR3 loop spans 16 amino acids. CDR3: CASSQRAGGSGTEAFF. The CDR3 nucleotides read TGTGCCAGCAGCCAACGGGCAGGGGGCTCGGGGACTGAAGCTTTCTTT.

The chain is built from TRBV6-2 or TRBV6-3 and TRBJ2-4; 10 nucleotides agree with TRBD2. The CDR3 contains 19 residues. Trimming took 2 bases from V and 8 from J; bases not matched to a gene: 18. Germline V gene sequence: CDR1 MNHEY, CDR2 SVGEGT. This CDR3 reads CASSYIQPGLAGGADIQYF. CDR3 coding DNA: TGTGCCAGCAGTTACATTCAACCCGGTTTAGCGGGAGGAGCGGACATTCAGTACTTC.

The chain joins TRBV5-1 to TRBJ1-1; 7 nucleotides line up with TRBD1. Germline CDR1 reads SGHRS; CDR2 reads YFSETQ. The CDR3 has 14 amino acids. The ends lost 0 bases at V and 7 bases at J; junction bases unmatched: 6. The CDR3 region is CASSLAGGLSEAFF. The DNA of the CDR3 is TGCGCCAGCAGCTTGGCAGGGGGGTTGAGTGAAGCTTTCTTT.

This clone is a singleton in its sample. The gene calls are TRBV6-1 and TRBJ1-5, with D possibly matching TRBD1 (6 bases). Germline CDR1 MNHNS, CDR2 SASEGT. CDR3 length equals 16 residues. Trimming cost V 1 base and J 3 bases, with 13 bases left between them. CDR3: CASSEVPGDYNQPQHF. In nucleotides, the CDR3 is TGTGCCAGCAGTGAAGTCCCAGGGGACTACAATCAGCCCCAGCATTTT.

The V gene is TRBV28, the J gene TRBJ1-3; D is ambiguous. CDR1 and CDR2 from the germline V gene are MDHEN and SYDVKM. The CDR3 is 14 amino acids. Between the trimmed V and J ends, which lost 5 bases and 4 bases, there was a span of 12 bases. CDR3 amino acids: CASSPPGQGNTIYF. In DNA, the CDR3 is TGTGCCAGCAGTCCCCCTGGGCAAGGAAACACCATATATTTT.

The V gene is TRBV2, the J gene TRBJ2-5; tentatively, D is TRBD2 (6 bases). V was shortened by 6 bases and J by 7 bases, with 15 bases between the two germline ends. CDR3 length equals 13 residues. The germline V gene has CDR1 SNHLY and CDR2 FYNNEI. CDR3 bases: TGTGCCAGCAGGGATACTAGCTCTTGGACCCAGTACTTC. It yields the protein CASRDTSSWTQYF. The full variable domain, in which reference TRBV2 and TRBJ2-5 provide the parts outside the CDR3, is EPEVTQTPSHQVTQMGQEVILRCVPISNHLYFYWYRQILGQKVEFLVSFYNNEISEKSEIFDDQFSVERPDGSNFTLKIRSTKLEDSAMYFCASRDTSSWTQYFGPGTRLLVL.

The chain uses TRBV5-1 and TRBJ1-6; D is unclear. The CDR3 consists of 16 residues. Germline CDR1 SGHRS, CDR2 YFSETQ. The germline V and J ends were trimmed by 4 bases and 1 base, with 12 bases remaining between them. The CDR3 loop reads CASSGGSGSYNSPLHF. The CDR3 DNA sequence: TGCGCCAGCAGCGGTGGCTCGGGTTCCTATAATTCACCCCTCCACTTT.

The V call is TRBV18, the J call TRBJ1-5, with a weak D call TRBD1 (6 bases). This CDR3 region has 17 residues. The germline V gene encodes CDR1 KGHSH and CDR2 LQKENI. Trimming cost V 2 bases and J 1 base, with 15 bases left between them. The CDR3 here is CASSPRGRAGSNQPQHF. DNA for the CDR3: TGTGCCAGCTCACCAAGGGGGAGGGCAGGGAGCAATCAGCCCCAGCATTTT.

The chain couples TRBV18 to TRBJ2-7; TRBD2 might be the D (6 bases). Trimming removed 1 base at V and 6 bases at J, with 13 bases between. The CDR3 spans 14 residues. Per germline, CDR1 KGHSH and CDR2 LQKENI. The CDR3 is CASSPREAGLEQYF. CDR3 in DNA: TGTGCCAGCTCACCACGGGAGGCAGGCCTCGAGCAGTACTTC.

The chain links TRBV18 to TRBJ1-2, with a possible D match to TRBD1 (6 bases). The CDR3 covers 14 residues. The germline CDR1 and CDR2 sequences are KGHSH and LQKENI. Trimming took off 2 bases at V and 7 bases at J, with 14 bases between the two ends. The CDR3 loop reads CASSPVGGAGGYTF. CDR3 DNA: TGTGCCAGCTCACCAGTTGGGGGCGCTGGTGGCTACACCTTC.

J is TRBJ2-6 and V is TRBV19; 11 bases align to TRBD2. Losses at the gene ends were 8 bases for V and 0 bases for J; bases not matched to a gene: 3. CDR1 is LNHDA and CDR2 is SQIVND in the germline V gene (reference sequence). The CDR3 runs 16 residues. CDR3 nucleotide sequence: TGTGCCAGTGGGACTAGCGGAATCTCTGGGGCCAACGTCCTGACTTTC. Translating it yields CASGTSGISGANVLTF.

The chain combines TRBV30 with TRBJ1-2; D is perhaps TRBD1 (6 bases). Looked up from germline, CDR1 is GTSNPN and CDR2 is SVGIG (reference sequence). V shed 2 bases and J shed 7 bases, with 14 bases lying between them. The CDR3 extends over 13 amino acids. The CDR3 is CAWSPGPGVGYTF. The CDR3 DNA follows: TGTGCCTGGAGTCCAGGGCCAGGGGTTGGCTACACCTTC.

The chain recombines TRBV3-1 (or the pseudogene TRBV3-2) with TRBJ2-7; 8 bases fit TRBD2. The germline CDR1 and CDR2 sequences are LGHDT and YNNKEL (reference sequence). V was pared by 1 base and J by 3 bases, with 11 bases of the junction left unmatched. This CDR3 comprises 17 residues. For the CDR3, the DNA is TGTGCCAGCAGCCAAGGGTCCAGCGGGGGAATAAGCTACGAGCAGTACTTC. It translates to CASSQGSSGGISYEQYF.

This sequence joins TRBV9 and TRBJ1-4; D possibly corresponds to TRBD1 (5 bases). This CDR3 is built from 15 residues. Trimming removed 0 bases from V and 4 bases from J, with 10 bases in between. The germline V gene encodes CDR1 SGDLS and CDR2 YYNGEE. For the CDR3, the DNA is TGTGCCAGCAGCGTAGGGGTACAGGTTAATGAAAAACTGTTTTTT. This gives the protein CASSVGVQVNEKLFF.

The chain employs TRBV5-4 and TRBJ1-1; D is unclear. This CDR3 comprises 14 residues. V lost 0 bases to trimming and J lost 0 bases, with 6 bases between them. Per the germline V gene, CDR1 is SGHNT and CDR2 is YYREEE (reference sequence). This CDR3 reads CASSLGTMNTEAFF. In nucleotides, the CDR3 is TGTGCCAGCAGCTTGGGGACTATGAACACTGAAGCTTTCTTT. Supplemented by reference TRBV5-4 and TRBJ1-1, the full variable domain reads ETGVTQSPTHLIKTRGQQVTLRCSSQSGHNTVSWYQQALGQGPQFIFQYYREEENGRGNFPPRFSGLQFPNYSSELNVNALELDDSALYLCASSLGTMNTEAFFGQGTRLTVV.

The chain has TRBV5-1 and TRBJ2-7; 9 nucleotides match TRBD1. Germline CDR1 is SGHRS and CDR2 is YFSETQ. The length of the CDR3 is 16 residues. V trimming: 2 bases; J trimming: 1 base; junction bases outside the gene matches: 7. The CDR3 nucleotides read TGCGCCAGCAGCTTCCTACCCGGGACAGGGTCCTACGAGCAGTACTTC. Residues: CASSFLPGTGSYEQYF.

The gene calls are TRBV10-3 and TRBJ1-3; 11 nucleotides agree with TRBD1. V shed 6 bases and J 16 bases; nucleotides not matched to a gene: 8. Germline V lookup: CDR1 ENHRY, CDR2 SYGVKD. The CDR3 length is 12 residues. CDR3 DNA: TGTGCCATCAGCGAGGACAGGGGGCAATGGTATTTT. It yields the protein CAISEDRGQWYF.

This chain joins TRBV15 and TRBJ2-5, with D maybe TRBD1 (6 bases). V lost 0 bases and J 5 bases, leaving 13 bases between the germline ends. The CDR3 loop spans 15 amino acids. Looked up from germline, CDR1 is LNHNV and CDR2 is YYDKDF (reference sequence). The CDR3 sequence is CATSREDSPWETQYF. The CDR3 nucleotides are TGTGCCACCAGCAGAGAGGACAGTCCCTGGGAGACCCAGTACTTC. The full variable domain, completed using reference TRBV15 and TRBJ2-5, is DAMVIQNPRYQVTQFGKPVTLSCSQTLNHNVMYWYQQKSSQAPKLLFHYYDKDFNNEADTPDNFQSRRPNTSFCFLDIRSPGLGDTAMYLCATSREDSPWETQYFGPGTRLLVL.

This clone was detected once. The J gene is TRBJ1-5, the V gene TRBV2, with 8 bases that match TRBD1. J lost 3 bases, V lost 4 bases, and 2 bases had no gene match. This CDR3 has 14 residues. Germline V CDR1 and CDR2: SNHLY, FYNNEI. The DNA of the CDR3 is TGTGCCAGCAGTGGACAGGGGCTCAATCAGCCCCAGCATTTT. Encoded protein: CASSGQGLNQPQHF.

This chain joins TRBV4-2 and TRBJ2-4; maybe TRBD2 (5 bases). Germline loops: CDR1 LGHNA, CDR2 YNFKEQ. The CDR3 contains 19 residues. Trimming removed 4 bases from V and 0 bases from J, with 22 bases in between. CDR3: CASSLKWPFEAVAKNIQYF. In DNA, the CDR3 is TGTGCCAGCAGCCTTAAGTGGCCCTTTGAAGCGGTAGCCAAAAACATTCAGTACTTC.